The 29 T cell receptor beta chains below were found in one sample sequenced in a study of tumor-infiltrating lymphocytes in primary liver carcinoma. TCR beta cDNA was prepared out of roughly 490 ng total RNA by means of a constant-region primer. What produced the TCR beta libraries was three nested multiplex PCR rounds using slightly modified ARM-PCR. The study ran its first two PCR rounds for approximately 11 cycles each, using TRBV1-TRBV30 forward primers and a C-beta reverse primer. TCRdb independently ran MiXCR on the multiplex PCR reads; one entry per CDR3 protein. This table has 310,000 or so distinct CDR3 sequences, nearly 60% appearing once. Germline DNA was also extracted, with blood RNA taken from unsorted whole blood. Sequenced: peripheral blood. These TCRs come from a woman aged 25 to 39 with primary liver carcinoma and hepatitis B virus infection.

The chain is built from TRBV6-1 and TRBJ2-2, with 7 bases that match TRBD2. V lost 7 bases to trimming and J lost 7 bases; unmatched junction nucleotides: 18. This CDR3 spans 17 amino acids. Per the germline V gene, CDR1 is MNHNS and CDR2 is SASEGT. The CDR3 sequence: CASNRGVGGSVVGELFF. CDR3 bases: TGTGCCAGCAATAGGGGCGTGGGCGGGAGTGTCGTCGGGGAGCTGTTTTTT.

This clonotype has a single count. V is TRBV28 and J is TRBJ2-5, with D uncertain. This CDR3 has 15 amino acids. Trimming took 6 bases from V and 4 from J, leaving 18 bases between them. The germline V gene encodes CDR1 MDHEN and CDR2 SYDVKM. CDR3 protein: CASRLREGPGETQYF. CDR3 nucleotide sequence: TGTGCCAGCAGGCTTCGTGAAGGGCCGGGAGAGACCCAGTACTTC.

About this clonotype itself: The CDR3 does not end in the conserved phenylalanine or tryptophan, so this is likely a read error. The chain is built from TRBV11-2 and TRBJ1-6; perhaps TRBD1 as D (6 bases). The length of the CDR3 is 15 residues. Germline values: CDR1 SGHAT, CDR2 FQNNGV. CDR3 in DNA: TGTGCCAGCAGCTTAGAACAGGGACCGAATTCAGCCCTCCACATT. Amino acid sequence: CASSLEQGPNSALHI.

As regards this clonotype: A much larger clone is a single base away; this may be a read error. The CDR3 DNA reads as TGTGCCAGCAGGAGGGGGGACGACCAGTACTTC. Its protein is CASRRGDDQYF. The gene calls are TRBV6-5 and TRBJ2-7; D assignment may be TRBD1 or TRBD2 (6 bases each). The CDR3 runs 11 residues. Germline loops: CDR1 MNHEY, CDR2 SVGAGI.

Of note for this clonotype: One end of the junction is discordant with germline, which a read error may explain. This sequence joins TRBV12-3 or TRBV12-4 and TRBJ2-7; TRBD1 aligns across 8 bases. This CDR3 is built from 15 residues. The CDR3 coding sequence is TGTGCCAACAGTTTAATGACAGGGGCGGCCTTGGAGCAGTACTTC. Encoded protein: CANSLMTGAALEQYF.

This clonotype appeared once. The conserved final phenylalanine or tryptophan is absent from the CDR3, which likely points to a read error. The CDR3 protein is CASSSVGGGETQYL. CDR3 nucleotides: TGTGCCAGCAGCTCGGTCGGAGGAGGTGAGACCCAGTACCTC. The J gene is TRBJ2-5, the V gene TRBV7-9, with D perhaps matching TRBD2 (5 bases). The CDR3 is 14 amino acids. V was trimmed by 4 bases and J by 5 bases, leaving 14 bases between them. Per the germline V gene, CDR1 is SEHNR and CDR2 is FQNEAQ (reference sequence).

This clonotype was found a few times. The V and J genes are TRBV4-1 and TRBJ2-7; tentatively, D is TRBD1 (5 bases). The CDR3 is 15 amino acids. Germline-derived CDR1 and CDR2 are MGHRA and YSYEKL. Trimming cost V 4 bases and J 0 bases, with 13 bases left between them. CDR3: CASSPLLDSSYEQYF. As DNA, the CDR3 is TGCGCCAGCAGCCCTCTCCTCGACAGCTCCTACGAGCAGTACTTC.

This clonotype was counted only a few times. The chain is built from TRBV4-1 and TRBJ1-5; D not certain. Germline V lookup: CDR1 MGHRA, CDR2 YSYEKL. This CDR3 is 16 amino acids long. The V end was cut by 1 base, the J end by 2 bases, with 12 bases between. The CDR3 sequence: CASSQAGSQGNQPQHF. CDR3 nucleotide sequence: TGCGCCAGCAGCCAAGCCGGTTCTCAAGGCAATCAGCCCCAGCATTTT.

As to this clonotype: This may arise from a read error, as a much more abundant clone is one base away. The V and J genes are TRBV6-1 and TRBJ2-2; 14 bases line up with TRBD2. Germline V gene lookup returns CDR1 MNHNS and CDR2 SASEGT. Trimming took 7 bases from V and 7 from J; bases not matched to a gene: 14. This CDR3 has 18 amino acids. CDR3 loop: CASKVQRLAGGPGGELFF. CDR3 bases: TGTGCCAGCAAGGTACAGAGACTAGCGGGAGGGCCTGGCGGGGAGCTGTTTTTT.

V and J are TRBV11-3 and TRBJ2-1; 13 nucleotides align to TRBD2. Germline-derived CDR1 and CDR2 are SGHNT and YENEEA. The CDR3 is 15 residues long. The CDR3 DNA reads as TGTGCAGGCAGCCTACTAGCGGGAGGGCCCTATGAGCAGTTCTTC. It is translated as CAGSLLAGGPYEQFF. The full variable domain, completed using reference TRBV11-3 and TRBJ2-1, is EAGVVQSPRYKIIEKKQPVAFWCNPISGHNTLYWYLQNLGQGPELLIRYENEEAVDDSQLPKDRFSAERLKGVDSTLKIQPAELGDSAVYLCAGSLLAGGPYEQFFGPGTRLTVL.

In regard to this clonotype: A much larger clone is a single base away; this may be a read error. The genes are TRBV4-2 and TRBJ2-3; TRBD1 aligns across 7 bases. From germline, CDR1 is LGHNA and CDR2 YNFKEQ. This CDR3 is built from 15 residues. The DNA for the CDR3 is TGTGCCAGCAGCCAAGATTTCGGGACAGAGGACCCGCACTATTTT. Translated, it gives CASSQDFGTEDPHYF.

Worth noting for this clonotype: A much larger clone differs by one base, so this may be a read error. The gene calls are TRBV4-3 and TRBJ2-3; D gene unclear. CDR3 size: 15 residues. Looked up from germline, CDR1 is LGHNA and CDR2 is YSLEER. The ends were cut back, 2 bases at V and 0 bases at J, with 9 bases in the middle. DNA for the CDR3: TGCGCCAGCAGCCAACGGCATACTAGCACAGATACGCAGTATTTT. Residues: CASSQRHTSTDTQYF.

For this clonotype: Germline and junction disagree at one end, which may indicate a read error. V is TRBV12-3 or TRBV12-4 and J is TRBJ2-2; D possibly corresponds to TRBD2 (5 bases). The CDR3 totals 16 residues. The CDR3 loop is CASRLITGSNTGELFF. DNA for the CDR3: TGTGCCAGCAGATTAATCACCGGGTCGAACACCGGGGAGCTGTTTTTC.

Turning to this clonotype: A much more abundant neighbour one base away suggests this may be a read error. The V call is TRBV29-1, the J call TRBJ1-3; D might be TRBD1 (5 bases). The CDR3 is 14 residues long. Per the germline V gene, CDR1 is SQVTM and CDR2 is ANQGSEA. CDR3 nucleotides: TGCAGCGCCATTGGGACTTCCTCTGGAAACACCATAAATTTT. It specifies CSAIGTSSGNTINF.

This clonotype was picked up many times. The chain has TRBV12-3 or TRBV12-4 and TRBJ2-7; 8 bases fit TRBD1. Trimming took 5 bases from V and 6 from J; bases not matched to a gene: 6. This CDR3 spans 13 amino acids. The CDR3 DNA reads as TGTGCCAGCAGTCGGACAGGGTCAGGCGAGCAGTACTTC. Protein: CASSRTGSGEQYF.

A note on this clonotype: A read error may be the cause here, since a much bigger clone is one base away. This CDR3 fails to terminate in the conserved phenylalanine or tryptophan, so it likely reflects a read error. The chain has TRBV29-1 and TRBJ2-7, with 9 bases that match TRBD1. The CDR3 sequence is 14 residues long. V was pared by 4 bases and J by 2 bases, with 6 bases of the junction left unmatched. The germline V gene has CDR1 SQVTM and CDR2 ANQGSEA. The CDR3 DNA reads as TGCAGCGTTGGGCCTCGGACAGGGGCCTACGAGCAGTACATC. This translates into CSVGPRTGAYEQYI.

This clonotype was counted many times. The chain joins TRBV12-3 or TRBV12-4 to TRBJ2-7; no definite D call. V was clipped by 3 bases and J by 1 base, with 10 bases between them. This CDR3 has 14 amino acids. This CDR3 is CASSLGRLSYEQYF. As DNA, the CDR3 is TGTGCCAGCAGTTTGGGAAGGCTTTCCTACGAGCAGTACTTC.

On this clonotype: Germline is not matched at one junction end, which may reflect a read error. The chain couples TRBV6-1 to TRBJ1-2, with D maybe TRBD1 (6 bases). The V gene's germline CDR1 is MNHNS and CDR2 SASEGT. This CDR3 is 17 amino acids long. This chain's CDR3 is CANSEASDRPGYYGYTF. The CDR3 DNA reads TGTGCCAACAGTGAAGCCTCAGACAGGCCGGGATACTATGGCTACACCTTC.

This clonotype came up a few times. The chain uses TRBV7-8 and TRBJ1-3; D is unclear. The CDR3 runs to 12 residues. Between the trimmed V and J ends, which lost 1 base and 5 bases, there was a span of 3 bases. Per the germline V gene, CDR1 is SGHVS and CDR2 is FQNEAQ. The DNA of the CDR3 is TGTGCCAGCAGCTTAGACCGAAACACCATATATTTT. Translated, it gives CASSLDRNTIYF.

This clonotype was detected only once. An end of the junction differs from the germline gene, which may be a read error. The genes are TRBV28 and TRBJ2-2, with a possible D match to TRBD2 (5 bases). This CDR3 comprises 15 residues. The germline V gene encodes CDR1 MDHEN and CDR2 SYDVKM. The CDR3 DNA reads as TGTGGCAGCAGTCCCCTCTCGGGCGATACCGGGGAACTGTTTTTT. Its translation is CGSSPLSGDTGELFF.

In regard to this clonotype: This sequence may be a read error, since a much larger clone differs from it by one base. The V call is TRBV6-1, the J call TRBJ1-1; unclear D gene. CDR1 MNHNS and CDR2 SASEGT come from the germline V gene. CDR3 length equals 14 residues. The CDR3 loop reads CAGSEAKGFSEAFF. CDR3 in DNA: TGTGCCGGCAGTGAAGCGAAGGGATTTTCTGAAGCTTTCTTT.

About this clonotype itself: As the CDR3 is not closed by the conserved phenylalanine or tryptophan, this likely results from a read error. Written as DNA, the CDR3 is TGTGCCTGGAGTCCCCCTTTTCTGAGCACAGATACGCAGTATTAT. Amino acids: CAWSPPFLSTDTQYY. This sequence joins TRBV30 and TRBJ2-3, with D unresolved. The length of the CDR3 is 15 residues. Germline loops: CDR1 GTSNPN, CDR2 SVGIG (reference sequence). The V end lost 2 bases, the J end lost 0 bases, and 12 bases lay between the germline ends.

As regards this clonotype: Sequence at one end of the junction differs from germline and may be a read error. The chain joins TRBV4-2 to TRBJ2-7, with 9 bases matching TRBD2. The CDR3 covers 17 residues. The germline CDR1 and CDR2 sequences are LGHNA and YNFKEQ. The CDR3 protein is CASSQDPHSGSSYEQYF. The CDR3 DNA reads TGTGCCAGCAGCCAAGATCCCCATAGCGGGAGTTCCTATGAGCAGTACTTC.

The CDR3 protein is CASSLGAATEAFF. The CDR3, as DNA: TGTGCCAGCAGCTTGGGGGCAGCCACTGAAGCTTTCTTT. The chain uses TRBV5-6 and TRBJ1-1, with D hard to call. This CDR3 is built from 13 residues. The V gene's germline CDR1 is SGHDT and CDR2 YYEEEE. The V and J ends lost 0 bases and 4 bases respectively, with 7 bases between them.

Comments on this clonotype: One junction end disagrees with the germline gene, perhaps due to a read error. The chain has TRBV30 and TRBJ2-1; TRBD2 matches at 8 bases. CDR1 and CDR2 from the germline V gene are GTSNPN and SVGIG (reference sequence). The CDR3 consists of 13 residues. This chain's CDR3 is CARSIASGSPPIF. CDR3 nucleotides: TGTGCCCGGAGTATAGCAAGCGGGAGCCCCCCAATCTTC. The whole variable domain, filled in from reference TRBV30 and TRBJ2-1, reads SQTIHQWPATLVQPVGSPLSLECTVEGTSNPNLYWYRQAAGRGLQLLFYSVGIGQISSEVPQNLSASRPQDRQFILSSKKLLLSDSGFYLCARSIASGSPPIFGPGTRLTVL.

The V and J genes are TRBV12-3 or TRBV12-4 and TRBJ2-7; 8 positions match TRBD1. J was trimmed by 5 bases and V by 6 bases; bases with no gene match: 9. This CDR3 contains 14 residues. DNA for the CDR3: TGTGCCAGCAGGGGAGATGACAGGGGTAACGAGCAGTACTTC. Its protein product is CASRGDDRGNEQYF.

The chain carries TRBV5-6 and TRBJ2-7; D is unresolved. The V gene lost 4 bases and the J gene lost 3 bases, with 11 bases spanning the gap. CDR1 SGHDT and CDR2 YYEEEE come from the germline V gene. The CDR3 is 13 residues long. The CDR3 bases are TGTGCCAGCAGCATTTCATGGGGCTACGAGCAGTACTTC. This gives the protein CASSISWGYEQYF.

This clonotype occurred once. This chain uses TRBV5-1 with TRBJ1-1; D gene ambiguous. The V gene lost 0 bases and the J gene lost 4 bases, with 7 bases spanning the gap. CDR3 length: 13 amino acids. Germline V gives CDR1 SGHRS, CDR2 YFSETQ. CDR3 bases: TGCGCCAGCAGCTTGGGGGGAACCACTGAAGCTTTCTTT. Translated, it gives CASSLGGTTEAFF.

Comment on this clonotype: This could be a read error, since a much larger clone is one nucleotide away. CDR3 DNA sequence: TGTGCCACCAACTTCAGGGGGGTGGATAAGCAGTTCTTC. Protein product: CATNFRGVDKQFF. The V gene is TRBV10-3, the J gene TRBJ2-1; perhaps TRBD1 as D (7 bases). Germline values: CDR1 ENHRY, CDR2 SYGVKD. V was pared by 10 bases and J by 11 bases, with 21 bases between. The CDR3 is 13 residues long.